This T cell receptor (beta chain) was identified during a study of CD8 T cells in ankylosing spondylitis. Study outcomes and limitations: Disease-linked clones proved CD8+ and comparatively uncommon in peripheral blood. The study identified a TCR beta motif of several highly homologous variants that appeared characteristic of ankylosing spondylitis blood. In ankylosing spondylitis patients, matched synovial fluid reportedly showed significant enrichment of disease-linked clones.

This clonotype was detected a few times. No antigen is known for it. 5'-RACE, quantitative and with molecular barcodes, yielded the TCR beta libraries. Each CDR3 protein is one row after TCRdb ran MiXCR on the 5' RACE reads. This table holds 150,000 to 200,000 distinct CDR3 sequences, roughly a third found once. This CDR3 is built from 15 residues. V lost 8 bases and J lost 2, with 13 bases in between. This receptor was identified in a male donor with ankylosing spondylitis. The sequenced sample consisted of synovial fluid, either unsorted or a sorted T cell fraction (not recorded which). The chain recombines TRBV12-3 or TRBV12-4 with TRBJ1-6, with unresolved D. CDR3 sequence reads: CASGVSGTYNSPLHF. The CDR3 region has the DNA TGTGCCAGCGGCGTTTCTGGGACCTATAATTCACCCCTCCACTTT.